A single sample is the source of the 26 T cell receptor beta chains below, sequenced in a study of cytomegalovirus exposure and HLA in healthy donors. It was with 60 Vbeta and 13 Jbeta primers that the PCR ran. The assay was immunoSEQ multiplex PCR, and TCRdb's table has in-frame clones only and misses some. Of about 160,000 clones listed, around four fifths are singletons. The sample consisted of PBMCs. The receptors derive from a male donor in good health and CMV-seronegative.

This clone appeared a few times. The chain joins TRBV30 to TRBJ2-1, with 9 bases matching TRBD1. With V trimmed by 8 bases and J by 0 bases, 14 bases remained unmatched. CDR3 size: 17 residues. CDR1 and CDR2 from the germline V gene are GTSNPN and SVGIG (reference sequence). This chain's CDR3 is CAIGQGTNYHSYNEQFF. The DNA for the CDR3 is TGTGCCATCGGACAGGGGACTAACTATCACTCCTACAATGAGCAGTTCTTC.

The chain has TRBV28 and TRBJ1-1; D not certain. This CDR3 has 14 amino acids. The V and J ends lost 4 bases and 3 bases respectively, with 12 bases between them. CDR1 is MDHEN, CDR2 SYDVKM, per germline. As DNA, the CDR3 is TGTGCCAGCAGTTGGTGGTTGAGGGACACTGAAGCTTTCTTT. It is translated as CASSWWLRDTEAFF.

The chain recombines TRBV5-1 with TRBJ2-2, with 10 bases matching TRBD1. The germline V gene encodes CDR1 SGHRS and CDR2 YFSETQ. The CDR3 spans 16 residues. J lost 3 bases, V lost 2 bases, and 4 bases had no gene match. CDR3 DNA sequence: TGCGCCAGCAGCTTCTGGACAGGGGGGCACACCGGGGAGCTGTTTTTT. The encoded protein is CASSFWTGGHTGELFF. The full variable domain, its missing parts supplied by reference TRBV5-1 and TRBJ2-2, is KAGVTQTPRYLIKTRGQQVTLSCSPISGHRSVSWYQQTPGQGLQFLFEYFSETQRNKGNFPGRFSGRQFSNSRSEMNVSTLELGDSALYLCASSFWTGGHTGELFFGEGSRLTVL.

V gene TRBV7-3 combines with J gene TRBJ2-3; 11 nucleotides line up with TRBD2. With 5 bases clipped from V and 4 bases from J, the junction kept 2 bases outside the gene matches. The germline V gene has CDR1 SGHTA and CDR2 FQGTGA. The CDR3 covers 14 residues. In DNA form, the CDR3 reads TGTGCCAGCAGCCGGACTAGCGGGTCAGATACGCAGTATTTT. Protein product: CASSRTSGSDTQYF.

This clone showed up many times. The chain employs TRBV5-4 and TRBJ2-7, with D possibly TRBD1 on 6 matching bases. Trimming removed 7 bases at V and 4 bases at J, with 15 bases between. From germline, CDR1 is SGHNT and CDR2 YYREEE (reference sequence). The CDR3 is made up of 13 amino acids. The CDR3 nucleotides read TGTGCCAGCCGCACTTGGGGGCGGTACGAGCAGTACTTC. It specifies CASRTWGRYEQYF.

V and J are TRBV19 and TRBJ2-1; TRBD2 matches 9 bases. The V and J ends lost 7 bases and 2 bases, in that order; junction bases with no gene match: 3. This CDR3 spans 14 amino acids. Looked up from germline, CDR1 is LNHDA and CDR2 is SQIVND (reference sequence). The CDR3 region has the DNA TGTGCCAGTACAACTAGCGGGCCCTACAATGAGCAGTTCTTC. This sequence encodes CASTTSGPYNEQFF. Combining the CDR3 with reference TRBV19 and TRBJ2-1 gives the whole variable domain DGGITQSPKYLFRKEGQNVTLSCEQNLNHDAMYWYRQDPGQGLRLIYYSQIVNDFQKGDIAEGYSVSREKKESFPLTVTSAQKNPTAFYLCASTTSGPYNEQFFGPGTRLTVL.

The chain employs TRBV5-4 and TRBJ2-2; possible D gene TRBD1, 6 bases. CDR3 length equals 14 residues. Trimming took off 6 bases at V and 6 bases at J, with 15 bases between the two ends. The V gene's germline CDR1 is SGHNT and CDR2 YYREEE (reference sequence). CDR3 bases: TGTGCCAGCAACCTCAGGGGCACCGCCGGGGAGCTGTTTTTT. Its protein is CASNLRGTAGELFF. Supplemented by reference TRBV5-4 and TRBJ2-2, the full variable domain reads ETGVTQSPTHLIKTRGQQVTLRCSSQSGHNTVSWYQQALGQGPQFIFQYYREEENGRGNFPPRFSGLQFPNYSSELNVNALELDDSALYLCASNLRGTAGELFFGEGSRLTVL.

The CDR3 is CAWTPLTLKGYTF. In DNA form, the CDR3 reads TGTGCCTGGACCCCCTTGACTCTTAAGGGCTACACCTTC. J is TRBJ1-2 and V is TRBV30; D unresolved. CDR3 length: 13 residues. The V and J ends lost 4 bases and 8 bases respectively, with 17 bases between them. Germline lookup yields CDR1 GTSNPN and CDR2 SVGIG (reference sequence).

V is TRBV7-2 and J is TRBJ1-3; D gene unclear. Germline V lookup: CDR1 SGHTA, CDR2 FQGNSA. This CDR3 contains 15 residues. Trimming cost V 0 bases and J 0 bases, with 6 bases left between them. CDR3 region: CASSLAVSSGNTIYF. The CDR3 coding sequence is TGTGCCAGCAGCTTAGCTGTCAGCTCTGGAAACACCATATATTTT.

The chain uses TRBV7-9 and TRBJ1-1, with D unclear. The CDR3 covers 14 residues. CDR1 and CDR2 from the germline V gene are SEHNR and FQNEAQ (reference sequence). With 1 base removed from V and 7 bases from J, the gap between germline ends came to 13 bases. The CDR3 nucleotides are TGTGCCAGCAGCTTAGTTCGGGTAGCGATTGAAGCTTTCTTT. Translated, it gives CASSLVRVAIEAFF.

CDR3 protein: CASSFDRATEKLFF. The CDR3, as DNA: TGTGCCAGCAGCTTCGACAGGGCCACTGAAAAACTGTTTTTT. The chain combines TRBV7-2 with TRBJ1-4; TRBD1 matches 7 bases. Germline assignment: CDR1 SGHTA and CDR2 FQGNSA. CDR3 length: 14 residues. V shed 3 bases, J shed 7 bases, and the junction held 5 bases outside the gene matches.

The chain employs TRBV25-1 and TRBJ1-1; D call uncertain. V was clipped by 2 bases and J by 3 bases, with 13 bases between them. Germline V lookup: CDR1 MGHDK, CDR2 SYGVNS. The length of the CDR3 is 15 residues. CDR3: CASSEGEVRYTEAFF. CDR3 DNA sequence: TGTGCCAGCAGTGAAGGGGAGGTAAGGTACACTGAAGCTTTCTTT.

This chain connects TRBV28 to TRBJ1-2; D may be TRBD1 (6 bases). CDR3 length: 14 amino acids. Germline V gene lookup returns CDR1 MDHEN and CDR2 SYDVKM. Trimming removed 3 bases from V and 4 bases from J, with 12 bases in between. The CDR3 DNA sequence: TGTGCCAGCAGTTTTGGGCAGGGGACCTATGGCTACACCTTC. Translation: CASSFGQGTYGYTF.

The chain combines TRBV19 with TRBJ1-2; 8 bases line up with TRBD1. Trimming removed 5 bases from V and 2 bases from J; junction bases left unmatched: 10. The length of the CDR3 is 16 residues. CDR1 is LNHDA, CDR2 SQIVND, per germline (reference sequence). CDR3 in DNA: TGTGCCAGTAGTCCATCGCGGACAGGGACAAACTATGGCTACACCTTC. Protein: CASSPSRTGTNYGYTF.

The V gene is TRBV27, the J gene TRBJ1-6; 7 nucleotides line up with TRBD1. The length of the CDR3 is 15 residues. Per germline, CDR1 MNHEY and CDR2 SMNVEV (reference sequence). V dropped 5 bases and J dropped 7; count of bases not matched to a gene: 8. The DNA of the CDR3 is TGTGCCAGCAGTCAAAACCGGGACAGCAATTCACCCCTCCACTTT. Its protein is CASSQNRDSNSPLHF.

This sequence joins TRBV19 and TRBJ2-7; D remains ambiguous. From germline, CDR1 is LNHDA and CDR2 SQIVND (reference sequence). Trimming shortened V by 3 bases and J by 1 base, and 7 bases separated the two germline ends. This CDR3 contains 13 residues. The CDR3 sequence: CASSMFQSYEQYF. The DNA of the CDR3 is TGTGCCAGTAGTATGTTCCAATCCTACGAGCAGTACTTC.

V usage is TRBV29-1 and J usage is TRBJ2-7; TRBD1 matches at 8 bases. The CDR3 runs 14 residues. V shed 7 bases, J shed 0 bases, and the junction held 8 bases outside the gene matches. Per germline, CDR1 SQVTM and CDR2 ANQGSEA. CDR3 in amino acids: CSASDRGDSYEQYF. In nucleotides, the CDR3 is TGCAGCGCCTCTGACAGGGGCGACTCCTACGAGCAGTACTTC.

This clone was picked up a small number of times. The rearrangement uses TRBV5-1 and TRBJ2-6; D is uncertain. Germline assignment: CDR1 SGHRS and CDR2 YFSETQ. V lost 0 bases to trimming and J lost 3 bases, with 10 bases between them. This CDR3 contains 16 residues. CDR3 nucleotides: TGCGCCAGCAGCTTGGTTTTTTCGGGTGGGGCCAACGTCCTGACTTTC. Its protein product is CASSLVFSGGANVLTF. Full variable domain (remainder filled in from reference TRBV5-1 and TRBJ2-6): KAGVTQTPRYLIKTRGQQVTLSCSPISGHRSVSWYQQTPGQGLQFLFEYFSETQRNKGNFPGRFSGRQFSNSRSEMNVSTLELGDSALYLCASSLVFSGGANVLTFGAGSRLTVL.

The V gene is TRBV6-6, the J gene TRBJ2-1, with 8 bases fitting TRBD1. Germline CDR1 MNHNY, CDR2 SVGAGI (reference sequence). J gave up 4 bases and V 6 bases, and 11 bases lay outside the gene matches. The CDR3 sequence is 16 residues long. The CDR3 loop is CASSEIYRGNYNEQFF. Here the CDR3 DNA reads TGTGCCAGCAGCGAAATTTACAGGGGGAATTACAATGAGCAGTTCTTC.

The table lists this clone with a few counts. The V and J genes are TRBV5-4 and TRBJ1-4, with 8 nucleotides matching TRBD1. The V gene end was trimmed by 2 bases and the J gene end by 7 bases; junction bases not matched to a gene: 4. Germline lookup yields CDR1 SGHNT and CDR2 YYREEE (reference sequence). The CDR3 sequence is 14 residues long. Here the CDR3 reads CASSLGQGREKLFF. Written as DNA, the CDR3 is TGTGCCAGCAGCTTAGGACAGGGTCGTGAAAAACTGTTTTTT.

This clone was seen only a few times. The chain has TRBV28 and TRBJ1-3, with TRBD1 as a possible D gene (5 bases). This CDR3 is built from 15 residues. Trimming took off 2 bases at V and 4 bases at J, with 12 bases between the two ends. Germline CDR1 reads MDHEN; CDR2 reads SYDVKM. The CDR3 is CASSLGGSTGNTIYF. The CDR3 coding sequence is TGTGCCAGCAGTTTAGGGGGGTCTACCGGAAACACCATATATTTT.

This clone was found once. V is TRBV9 and J is TRBJ1-2; TRBD1 aligns across 8 bases. Germline V lookup: CDR1 SGDLS, CDR2 YYNGEE. The CDR3 covers 18 residues. Unmatched junction bases numbered 14, after V lost 3 bases and J lost 1 base. DNA for the CDR3: TGTGCCAGCAGCGCCGAATCCCGTACAGGGGGAGGTAACTATGGCTACACCTTC. As protein: CASSAESRTGGGNYGYTF.

The chain combines TRBV28 with TRBJ2-3, with 9 bases identical to TRBD2. The CDR3 spans 17 residues. Trimming at V came to 2 bases and at J to 0 bases, leaving 6 bases not matched to a gene. CDR1 and CDR2 from the germline V gene are MDHEN and SYDVKM. CDR3 DNA: TGTGCCAGCAGTTTAGGTCTAGCGGGATCTAGCACAGATACGCAGTATTTT. Translation gives CASSLGLAGSSTDTQYF.

This sequence joins TRBV5-8 and TRBJ2-1; 9 positions match TRBD2. The CDR3 spans 14 residues. The junction had 5 bases not matched to a gene; V was cut back by 5 bases and J by 5 bases. Per germline, CDR1 SGHTS and CDR2 YDEGEE. The DNA for the CDR3 is TGTGCCAGCAGTGGGACTAGCCTAGACAATGAGCAGTTCTTC. Translated: CASSGTSLDNEQFF.

This clone occurred a few times. A read error may account for a junction end that differs from germline. The rearrangement uses TRBV28 and TRBJ2-7, with TRBD2 matching 14 bases. The germline V gene has CDR1 MDHEN and CDR2 SYDVKM. The CDR3 is made up of 13 amino acids. The DNA of the CDR3 is TGTGCCAGCAGTTCAACCCGGACTAGCGGGAGGCCGTTC. Encoded protein: CASSSTRTSGRPF. Based on the CDR3 plus reference TRBV28 and TRBJ2-7, the full variable domain is DVKVTQSSRYLVKRTGEKVFLECVQDMDHENMFWYRQDPGLGLRLIYFSYDVKMKEKGDIPEGYSVSREKKERFSLILESASTNQTSMYLCASSSTRTSGRPFGPGTRLTVT.

J is TRBJ2-5 and V is TRBV6-5; possibly TRBD1 for D (6 bases). The germline V and J ends were trimmed by 2 bases and 4 bases, with 11 bases remaining between them. Germline values: CDR1 MNHEY, CDR2 SVGAGI. This CDR3 has 14 amino acids. This CDR3 is CASSYGGRTETQYF. In DNA, the CDR3 is TGTGCCAGCAGTTACGGGGGCAGAACAGAGACCCAGTACTTC.